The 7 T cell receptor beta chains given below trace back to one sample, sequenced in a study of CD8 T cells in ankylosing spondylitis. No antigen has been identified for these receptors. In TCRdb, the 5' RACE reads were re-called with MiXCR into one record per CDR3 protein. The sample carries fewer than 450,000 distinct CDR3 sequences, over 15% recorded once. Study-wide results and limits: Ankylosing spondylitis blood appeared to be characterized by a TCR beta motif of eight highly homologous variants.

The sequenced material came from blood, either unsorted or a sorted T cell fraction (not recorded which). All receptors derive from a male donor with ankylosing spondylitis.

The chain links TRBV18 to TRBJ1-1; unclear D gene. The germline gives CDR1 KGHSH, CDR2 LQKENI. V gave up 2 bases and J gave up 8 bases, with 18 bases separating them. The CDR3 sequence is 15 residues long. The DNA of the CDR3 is TGTGCCAGCTCACCATTTGACTTGACGACGGGAGAAGCTTTCTTT. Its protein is CASSPFDLTTGEAFF.

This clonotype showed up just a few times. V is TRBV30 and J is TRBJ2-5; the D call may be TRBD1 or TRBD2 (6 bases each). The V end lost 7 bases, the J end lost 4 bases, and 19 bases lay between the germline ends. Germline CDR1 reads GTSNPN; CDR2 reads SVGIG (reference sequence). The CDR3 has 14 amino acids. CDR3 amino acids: CAYERGGLAETQYF. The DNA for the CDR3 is TGTGCCTACGAACGAGGGGGGCTAGCAGAGACCCAGTACTTC.

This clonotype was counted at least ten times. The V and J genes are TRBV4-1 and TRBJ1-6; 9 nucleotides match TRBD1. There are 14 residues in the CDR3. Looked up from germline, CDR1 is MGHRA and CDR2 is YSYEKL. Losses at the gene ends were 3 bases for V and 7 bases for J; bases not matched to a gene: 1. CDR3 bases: TGCGCCAGCAGCCAGACAGGGGGAAATTCACCCCTCCACTTT. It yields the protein CASSQTGGNSPLHF.

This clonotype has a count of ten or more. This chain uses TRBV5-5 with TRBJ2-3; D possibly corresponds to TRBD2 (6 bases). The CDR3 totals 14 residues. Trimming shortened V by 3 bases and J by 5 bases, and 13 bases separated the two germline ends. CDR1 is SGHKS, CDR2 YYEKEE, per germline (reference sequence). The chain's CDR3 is CASSWRAGIDTQYF. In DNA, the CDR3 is TGTGCCAGCAGCTGGAGGGCGGGGATAGATACGCAGTATTTT.

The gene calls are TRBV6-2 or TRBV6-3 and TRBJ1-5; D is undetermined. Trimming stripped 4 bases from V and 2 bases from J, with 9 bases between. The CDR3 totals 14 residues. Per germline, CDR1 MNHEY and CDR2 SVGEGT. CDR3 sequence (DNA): TGTGCCAGCAGTTCGGGGTTGCGCAATCAGCCCCAGCATTTT. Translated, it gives CASSSGLRNQPQHF.

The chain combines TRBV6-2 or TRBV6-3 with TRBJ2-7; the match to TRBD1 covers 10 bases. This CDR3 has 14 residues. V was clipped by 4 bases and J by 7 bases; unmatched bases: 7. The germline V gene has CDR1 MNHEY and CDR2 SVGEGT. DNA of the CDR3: TGTGCCAGCAGTTCCTCGGACAGGGGGGGGGAGCAGTACTTC. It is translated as CASSSSDRGGEQYF.

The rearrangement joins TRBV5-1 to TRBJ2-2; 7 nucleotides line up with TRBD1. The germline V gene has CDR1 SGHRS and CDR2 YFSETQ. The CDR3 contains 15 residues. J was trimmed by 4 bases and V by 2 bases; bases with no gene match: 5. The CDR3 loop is CASSFRQGSTGELFF. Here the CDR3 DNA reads TGCGCCAGCAGCTTTCGACAGGGAAGCACCGGGGAGCTGTTTTTT.